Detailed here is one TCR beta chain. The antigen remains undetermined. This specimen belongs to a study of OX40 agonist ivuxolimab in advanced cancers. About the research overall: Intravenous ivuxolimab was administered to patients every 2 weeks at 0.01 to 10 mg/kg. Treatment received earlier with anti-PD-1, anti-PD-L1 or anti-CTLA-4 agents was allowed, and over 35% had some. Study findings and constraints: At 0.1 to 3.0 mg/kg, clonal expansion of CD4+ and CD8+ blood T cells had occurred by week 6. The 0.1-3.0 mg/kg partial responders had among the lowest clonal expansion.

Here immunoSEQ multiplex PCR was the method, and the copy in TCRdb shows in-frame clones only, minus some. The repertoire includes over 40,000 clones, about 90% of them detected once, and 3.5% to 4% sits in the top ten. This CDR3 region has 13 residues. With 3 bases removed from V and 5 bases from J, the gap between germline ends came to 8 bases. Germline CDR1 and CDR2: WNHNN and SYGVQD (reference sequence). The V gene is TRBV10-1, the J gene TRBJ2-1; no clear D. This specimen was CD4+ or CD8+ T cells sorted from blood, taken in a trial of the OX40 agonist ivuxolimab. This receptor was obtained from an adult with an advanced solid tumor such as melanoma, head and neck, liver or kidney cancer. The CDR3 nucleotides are TGCGCCAGCAGTGATCCGGTTAACAATGAGCAGTTCTTC. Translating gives CASSDPVNNEQFF.